Listed below are T cell receptor beta chains from one sample, sequenced in a study of blood T cell repertoires in COVID-19. The data were produced by immunoSEQ multiplex PCR, yet TCRdb's version contains in-frame clones alone and is incomplete. The sample includes about 180,000 clones, about 91% seen only once; the top ten take about 4%. The sample consisted of peripheral blood. The receptor set was obtained from a woman in her twenties or thirties with acute or convalescent COVID-19. Each CDR3 is given with its conserved first and last residue. A D gene is named only where the DNA matches it firmly. Not every row has a clone size; where given, it reads once, few, many or a size class.

v_call	d_call	clone_size	j_call	cdr3_nt	cdr3_aa
TRBV19	NA	NA	TRBJ2-7	TGTGCCACCAATCCCGGCGGCTCCTACGAGCAGTACTTC	CATNPGGSYEQYF
TRBV2	NA	NA	TRBJ2-7	TGTGCCAGTCAGAGTCAGGGGATAAGCTCCTACGAGCAGTACTTC	CASQSQGISSYEQYF
TRBV1	NA	NA	TRBJ2-1	TGCACCAGCTACAAGTGGACTGCTCAATGGGAGCAGTTCTTC	CTSYKWTAQWEQFF
TRBV3-1/TRBV3-2	NA	NA	TRBJ1-2	TGTGCCAGCAGCCAAGATATGGCGGATCGGGGCTACACCTTC	CASSQDMADRGYTF
TRBV7-6	TRBD2	NA	TRBJ2-5	TGTGCCAGCAGCTCGGCGGGGGGGTTGTACCAAGAGACCCAGTACTTC	CASSSAGGLYQETQYF
TRBV25-1	NA	NA	TRBJ2-7	TGTGCCAGCAGTGATGAACTCCCCCGGGAGCAGTACTTC	CASSDELPREQYF
TRBV10-1	NA	NA	TRBJ2-2	TGCGCCAGCAGTCTAGCGAACACCGGGGAGCTGTTTTTT	CASSLANTGELFF
TRBV10-1	TRBD2	many	TRBJ2-2	TGCGCCAGCAGTGAGTTGACTCTTGCGGGAGGGACCTACACCGGGGAGCTGTTTTTT	CASSELTLAGGTYTGELFF
TRBV18	NA	NA	TRBJ2-5	TGTGCCAGCTCGCCTCCGGGAGAACAAGAGACCCAGTACTTC	CASSPPGEQETQYF
TRBV14	NA	NA	TRBJ1-3	TGTGCCAGCAACCGTTCCCCTAGGAACACCATATATTTT	CASNRSPRNTIYF
TRBV5-1	NA	NA	TRBJ2-3	TGCGCCAGCAGCTTGGAGCCGGGGGATACGCAGTATTTT	CASSLEPGDTQYF
TRBV30	NA	NA	TRBJ1-2	TGTGCCTGGAGCCCCAGCTTGACAGGCTATGGCTACACCTTC	CAWSPSLTGYGYTF
TRBV2	NA	NA	TRBJ2-1	TGTGCCAGTGCGCGCTTGAGCTCCTACAATGAGCAGTTCTTC	CASARLSSYNEQFF
TRBV18	NA	NA	TRBJ2-1	TGTGCCAGCTCACCGTCCTCGGTCCTGTACAATGAGCAGTTCTTC	CASSPSSVLYNEQFF
TRBV27	TRBD2	NA	TRBJ2-1	TGTGCCAGCAGTTCACTCAGGGGAGGGCTAGCGGGAGTCAATGAGCAGTTCTTC	CASSSLRGGLAGVNEQFF
TRBV5-1	TRBD2	NA	TRBJ2-2	TGCGCCAGCAGCTTTCGACTAGCGGGAAGCACCGGGGAGCTGTTTTTT	CASSFRLAGSTGELFF
TRBV11-2	TRBD2	NA	TRBJ2-2	TGTGCCAGCAGCCTCCCCCTAGCGGGAGGTTCCAATGGGGAGCTGTTTTTT	CASSLPLAGGSNGELFF
TRBV9	NA	NA	TRBJ1-1	TGTGCCAGCAGCGTAGCTAGGGGGGGGACTGAAGCTTTCTTT	CASSVARGGTEAFF
TRBV28	TRBD1	NA	TRBJ2-1	TGTGCCAGCAGTGTAGCAGGGGGCGGGAATCAGAATGAGCAGTTCTTC	CASSVAGGGNQNEQFF
TRBV28	NA	NA	TRBJ1-3	TGTGCCAGCAGTTTAAGTAGCTCTGGAAACACCATATATTTT	CASSLSSSGNTIYF
TRBV19	NA	NA	TRBJ2-5	TGTGCCAGTAGTCGCAGGGGCCAGTTAGAGACCCAGTACTTC	CASSRRGQLETQYF
TRBV4-1	NA	NA	TRBJ2-3	TGCGCCAGCAGCCAACTCGGCGGTCGGGCAGATACGCAGTATTTT	CASSQLGGRADTQYF
TRBV11-2	TRBD1	NA	TRBJ1-2	TGTGCCAGCAGCTTAGATTACAGGGGACAGGGGGTCGGCGGGGACACCTTC	CASSLDYRGQGVGGDTF
TRBV11-3	NA	once	TRBJ2-5	TGTGCCAGCAGTTGGGGGCCTGACCAAGAGACCCAGTACTTC	CASSWGPDQETQYF
TRBV11-3	NA	once	TRBJ2-5	TGTGCCAGCAGCCAGGACTCCACCGCGGGTGCCCAGTACTTC	CASSQDSTAGAQYF
TRBV27	NA	NA	TRBJ2-3	TGTGCCAGCAGTTCTGGCGGGGATACGCAGTATTTT	CASSSGGDTQYF
TRBV21-1	NA	NA	TRBJ1-5	TGTGCCAGCAGCAAAGCGCTGGACACAGGCAATCAGCCCCAGCATTTT	CASSKALDTGNQPQHF
TRBV7-8	TRBD1	NA	TRBJ2-7	TGTGCCAGCAGCTTACAGGGACAGGGAACCGAGCAGTACTTC	CASSLQGQGTEQYF
TRBV12-3/TRBV12-4	NA	NA	TRBJ1-1	TGTGCCAGCAGCCGAGGGGGGAACACTGAAGCTTTCTTT	CASSRGGNTEAFF
TRBV12-3/TRBV12-4	NA	few	TRBJ1-1	TGTGCCAGCCTGAGACAGATTAACACTGAAGCTTTCTTT	CASLRQINTEAFF
TRBV27	TRBD1	NA	TRBJ1-6	TGTGCCAGCAGCTTCGGACAGGGATTGGTAGGGTCACCCCTCCACTTT	CASSFGQGLVGSPLHF
TRBV3-1/TRBV3-2	TRBD2	NA	TRBJ2-1	TGTGCCAGCAGCCAAGAATCCCAGGGTTGGCGGGAGAATGAGCAGTTCTTC	CASSQESQGWRENEQFF
TRBV28	NA	NA	TRBJ2-2	TGTGCCAGCAGTTCCAGGACAGACCTAGGGGAGCTGTTTTTT	CASSSRTDLGELFF
TRBV7-9	NA	NA	TRBJ2-6	TGTGCCAGCAGCTTACCCACTGGGGCCAACGTCCTGACTTTC	CASSLPTGANVLTF
TRBV6-2/TRBV6-3	NA	NA	TRBJ1-5	TGTGCCAGCAGTTACTCAAAAGGGGGTGGCAATCAGCCCCAGCATTTT	CASSYSKGGGNQPQHF
TRBV18	NA	NA	TRBJ2-4	TGTGCCAGCTCACCACCGGACTCTTTAGCCAAAAACATTCAGTACTTC	CASSPPDSLAKNIQYF
TRBV20-1	NA	NA	TRBJ2-7	TGCAGTGCTAGAAACGGCTACGAGCAGTACTTC	CSARNGYEQYF
TRBV7-9	NA	NA	TRBJ2-1	TGTGCCAGCAGCTTATTAGTCGCGTATGCTGAGCAGTTCTTC	CASSLLVAYAEQFF
TRBV5-4	TRBD1	NA	TRBJ1-6	TGTGCCAGCAGCTCGGACAGGGGGCGCCCTAATTCACCCCTCCACTTT	CASSSDRGRPNSPLHF
TRBV20-1	NA	NA	TRBJ2-1	TGCAGTGCTAGAGGACTTTCAGAGCAGTTCTTC	CSARGLSEQFF
TRBV4-1	TRBD2	NA	TRBJ2-7	TGCGCCAGCAGCCCGGGACTAAAGTACGAGCAGTACTTC	CASSPGLKYEQYF
TRBV6-6	TRBD1	NA	TRBJ1-5	TGTGCCAGCAGTTACCACGACAGGGTCAATCAGCCCCAGCATTTT	CASSYHDRVNQPQHF
TRBV9	NA	NA	TRBJ2-7	TGTGCCAGCAGCCCACGGGACTTCTACGAGCAGTACTTC	CASSPRDFYEQYF
TRBV11-3	NA	few	TRBJ1-4	TGTGCCAGCAGACGGACAACATACGAAAAACTGTTTTTT	CASRRTTYEKLFF
TRBV19	TRBD2	NA	TRBJ2-5	TGTGCCAGTAGTATAGGAGCGGGGGAGACCCAGTACTTC	CASSIGAGETQYF
TRBV2	TRBD1	once	TRBJ2-7	TGTGCCAGCAGTGAGGGCAGGGGGCGAGAAGTGCAGTACTTC	CASSEGRGREVQYF
TRBV2	TRBD1	NA	TRBJ2-5	TGTGCCAGCAGCGCCAACAGGGGGCGCGTAGGAGAGACCCAGTACTTC	CASSANRGRVGETQYF
TRBV2	NA	once	TRBJ2-1	TGTGCCAGCCTGGAGCGGTCCTACAATGAGCAGTTCTTC	CASLERSYNEQFF
TRBV19	NA	once	TRBJ1-1	TGTGCCAGTAGTCCCTCCGCGGGGAACACTGAAGCTTTCTTT	CASSPSAGNTEAFF
TRBV19	TRBD2	NA	TRBJ2-5	TGTGCCAGTAGTATATTAGGGACTAGGAGGACCCAGTACTTC	CASSILGTRRTQYF
TRBV5-8	NA	NA	TRBJ1-3	TGTGCCAGCAGCTTGGGGCCATTAGGAAACACCATATATTTT	CASSLGPLGNTIYF
TRBV6-6	TRBD1	NA	TRBJ1-5	TGTGGCTCGCAGGGGGCAGGAGGCGGTCAGCCCCAGCATTTT	CGSQGAGGGQPQHF
TRBV5-1	TRBD1	NA	TRBJ1-5	TGCGCCAGCAGCTGGGGACAGGGCAGCAATCAGCCCCAGCATTTT	CASSWGQGSNQPQHF
TRBV19	NA	NA	TRBJ2-5	TGCGCCAGTAGGGCTGGAGGGCGGGGGACCCAGTACTTC	CASRAGGRGTQYF
TRBV15	NA	NA	TRBJ1-1	TGTGCCACCAGCAGAGATTACGTGGAGGGAAACACTGAAGCTTTCTTT	CATSRDYVEGNTEAFF
TRBV2	TRBD1	few	TRBJ2-5	TGTGCCACAGGGGGAACAGAGCCGTACTTC	CATGGTEPYF
TRBV18	TRBD2	NA	TRBJ2-3	TGTGCCAGCTCAAGGCTAGCGGGAGGGAGGACAGATACGCAGTATTTT	CASSRLAGGRTDTQYF
TRBV20-1	TRBD2	NA	TRBJ2-3	TGCAGTGCTAGTTTCGCGGGAGGGGCAGATACGCAGTATTTT	CSASFAGGADTQYF
TRBV12-5	TRBD2	NA	TRBJ2-3	TGTGCTAGTCGGACTAGTAATCCATCAGATACGCAGTATTTT	CASRTSNPSDTQYF
TRBV19	NA	NA	TRBJ1-6	TGTGCCAGTAGTACCGAATTCCAGGGATTCTCACCCCTCCACTTT	CASSTEFQGFSPLHF